These T cell receptor beta chains were read from a single sample in a study of shared clonotypes between healthy human individuals. Generated by immunoSEQ multiplex PCR, the TCRdb table keeps only in-frame clones and is missing some. This table has about 2.2 million clones, roughly 91% appearing once. The sample taken for sequencing was naive CD8+ T cells from PBMCs. These receptors were taken from a man aged 18 to 30 in good health. Some clones in this sample may be carry-over from other donors' samples. The CDR3 runs from the conserved cysteine through the conserved F or W. The order of the fields is clone size, J gene, V gene, D gene, CDR3 protein, CDR3 DNA. D genes are given only for firm matches. Rows may omit the clone size; those that give it use once, few, many or a size class.

size: NA; J: TRBJ2-7; V: TRBV2; D: NA; CDR3: CASLLGGGSYEQYF; DNA: TGTGCCAGCCTACTCGGGGGAGGCTCCTACGAGCAGTACTTC
size: NA; J: TRBJ2-2; V: TRBV11-2; D: TRBD1; CDR3: CASSLLPMTGASTGELFF; DNA: TGTGCCAGCAGCCTCCTACCCATGACAGGGGCGAGCACCGGGGAGCTGTTTTTT
size: NA; J: TRBJ2-1; V: TRBV27; D: TRBD1; CDR3: CASSLRTGRNEQFF; DNA: TGTGCCAGCAGTTTACGGACAGGGCGGAATGAGCAGTTCTTC
size: NA; J: TRBJ2-1; V: TRBV28; D: NA; CDR3: CASSSNWLAGEQFF; DNA: TGTGCCAGCAGTTCTAACTGGCTAGCCGGTGAGCAGTTCTTC
size: NA; J: TRBJ2-2; V: TRBV9; D: NA; CDR3: CASSVDGRNTGELFF; DNA: TGTGCCAGCAGCGTAGATGGGAGGAACACCGGGGAGCTGTTTTTT
size: once; J: TRBJ2-1; V: TRBV29-1; D: TRBD1; CDR3: CSVAGTGRYNEQFF; DNA: TGCAGCGTTGCGGGGACAGGGAGATACAATGAGCAGTTCTTC
size: once; J: TRBJ2-1; V: TRBV25-1; D: NA; CDR3: CASSPWGRSYNEQFF; DNA: TGTGCCAGCAGTCCATGGGGTCGGTCCTACAATGAGCAGTTCTTC
size: NA; J: TRBJ1-5; V: TRBV30; D: NA; CDR3: CAWADSNQPQHF; DNA: TGTGCCTGGGCCGACAGCAATCAGCCCCAGCATTTT
size: few; J: TRBJ1-1; V: TRBV11-2; D: NA; CDR3: CASSGATEAFF; DNA: TGTGCCAGCAGCGGGGCCACTGAAGCTTTCTTT
size: NA; J: TRBJ2-1; V: TRBV7-2; D: TRBD2; CDR3: CASSSRTSGSYNEQFF; DNA: TGTGCCAGCAGCTCGCGGACTAGCGGGTCTTACAATGAGCAGTTCTTC
size: NA; J: TRBJ2-5; V: TRBV11-2; D: NA; CDR3: CASSLDVGRQETQYF; DNA: TGTGCCAGCAGCTTAGATGTGGGAAGGCAAGAGACCCAGTACTTC
size: NA; J: TRBJ2-7; V: TRBV2; D: TRBD2; CDR3: CASSSGGADYEQYF; DNA: TGTGCCAGCAGTTCCGGGGGGGCAGATTACGAGCAGTACTTC
size: NA; J: TRBJ2-7; V: TRBV30; D: NA; CDR3: CAWGGGLFGEQYF; DNA: TGTGCCTGGGGTGGGGGCCTCTTTGGCGAGCAGTACTTC
size: NA; J: TRBJ2-7; V: TRBV19; D: TRBD1; CDR3: CASSIAGQIAEQYF; DNA: TGTGCCAGTAGTATAGCGGGACAGATCGCCGAGCAGTACTTC
size: NA; J: TRBJ2-3; V: TRBV7-9; D: NA; CDR3: CASSRSQGTDTQYF; DNA: TGTGCCAGCAGCCGGAGTCAGGGCACAGATACGCAGTATTTT
size: NA; J: TRBJ1-1; V: TRBV27; D: NA; CDR3: CASSLGSLTEAFF; DNA: TGTGCCAGCAGCCTCGGTTCACTAACTGAAGCTTTCTTT
size: NA; J: TRBJ1-1; V: TRBV30; D: NA; CDR3: CAWSVAGRTEAFF; DNA: TGTGCCTGGAGTGTAGCCGGGAGGACTGAAGCTTTCTTT
size: NA; J: TRBJ2-7; V: TRBV5-4; D: TRBD2; CDR3: CASSLRRELNYEQYF; DNA: TGTGCCAGCAGCTTGAGGCGGGAGCTCAACTACGAGCAGTACTTC
size: NA; J: TRBJ2-1; V: TRBV29-1; D: NA; CDR3: CSVEKPGVNNEQFF; DNA: TGCAGCGTTGAAAAACCGGGAGTCAACAATGAGCAGTTCTTC
size: NA; J: TRBJ1-1; V: TRBV28; D: NA; CDR3: CASRSGFTIAEAFF; DNA: TGTGCCAGCAGGTCAGGGTTTACGATCGCTGAAGCTTTCTTT
size: NA; J: TRBJ2-2; V: TRBV21-1; D: NA; CDR3: CASSTSPGLAGEANTGELFF; DNA: TGTGCCAGCAGCACCTCCCCCGGACTAGCGGGAGAAGCGAACACCGGGGAGCTGTTTTTT
size: NA; J: TRBJ2-2; V: TRBV4-2; D: TRBD2; CDR3: CASSHGLAGLNTGELFF; DNA: TGTGCCAGCAGCCATGGACTAGCGGGGTTGAACACCGGGGAGCTGTTTTTT
size: NA; J: TRBJ1-1; V: TRBV5-5; D: NA; CDR3: CASSLTSWTQAFF; DNA: TGTGCCAGCAGCTTGACCTCCTGGACGCAAGCTTTCTTT
size: NA; J: TRBJ2-1; V: TRBV6-5; D: NA; CDR3: CASSYSARSYNEQFF; DNA: TGTGCCAGCAGTTACTCCGCGAGGTCCTACAATGAGCAGTTCTTC
size: NA; J: TRBJ1-1; V: TRBV7-6; D: TRBD1; CDR3: CASSLKGQGRTEAFF; DNA: TGTGCCAGCAGCTTAAAGGGACAGGGGAGGACTGAAGCTTTCTTT
size: NA; J: TRBJ1-3; V: TRBV11-2; D: TRBD1; CDR3: CASSLAGDSTYGNTIYF; DNA: TGTGCCAGCAGCTTAGCAGGGGACAGTACCTATGGAAACACCATATATTTT
size: NA; J: TRBJ1-1; V: TRBV9; D: NA; CDR3: CASSVGPQFTEAFF; DNA: TGTGCCAGCAGCGTGGGGCCACAGTTTACTGAAGCTTTCTTT
size: NA; J: TRBJ2-7; V: TRBV2; D: NA; CDR3: CASSELAGATYEQYF; DNA: TGTGCCAGCAGTGAATTGGCAGGGGCCACCTACGAGCAGTACTTC
size: NA; J: TRBJ2-3; V: TRBV11-2; D: NA; CDR3: CASTGLAPDTQYF; DNA: TGTGCCAGCACTGGGCTAGCGCCAGATACGCAGTATTTT
size: NA; J: TRBJ2-6; V: TRBV27; D: TRBD1; CDR3: CASMGDRGSGANVLTF; DNA: TGTGCCAGCATGGGGGACAGGGGTTCAGGGGCCAACGTCCTGACTTTC
size: NA; J: TRBJ1-2; V: TRBV5-1; D: TRBD1; CDR3: CASSLSYGQGRRDYTF; DNA: TGCGCCAGCAGCTTGTCCTACGGACAGGGGCGCCGAGACTACACCTTC
size: NA; J: TRBJ1-4; V: TRBV6-6; D: NA; CDR3: CASSTRGGAGEKLFF; DNA: TGTGCCAGCAGTACCCGGGGGGGGGCCGGTGAAAAACTGTTTTTT
size: NA; J: TRBJ2-2; V: TRBV27; D: TRBD1; CDR3: CASSFQGAAGELFF; DNA: TGTGCCAGCAGTTTCCAGGGGGCTGCCGGGGAGCTGTTTTTT
size: NA; J: TRBJ2-6; V: TRBV2; D: NA; CDR3: CASSEHRSGANVLTF; DNA: TGTGCCAGCAGCGAACACCGCTCTGGGGCCAACGTCCTGACTTTC
size: NA; J: TRBJ1-5; V: TRBV7-9; D: NA; CDR3: CASSLVGRNQPQHF; DNA: TGTGCCAGCAGCTTAGTCGGACGGAATCAGCCCCAGCATTTT
size: NA; J: TRBJ2-7; V: TRBV6-5; D: NA; CDR3: CASSRQRGKGYGYHF; DNA: TGTGCCAGCAGCCGCCAAAGGGGGAAGGGTTATGGATATCACTTC
size: NA; J: TRBJ2-1; V: TRBV7-9; D: NA; CDR3: CASSFGNYNEQFF; DNA: TGTGCCAGCAGTTTTGGGAACTACAATGAGCAGTTCTTC
size: NA; J: TRBJ2-7; V: TRBV29-1; D: TRBD2; CDR3: CSVPGLRSYEQYF; DNA: TGCAGCGTGCCGGGACTACGCTCCTACGAGCAGTACTTC
size: NA; J: TRBJ2-7; V: TRBV28; D: NA; CDR3: CASSSDREQYF; DNA: TGTGCCAGCAGTTCGGACCGAGAGCAGTACTTC
size: NA; J: TRBJ1-4; V: TRBV7-9; D: NA; CDR3: CASSPRLGANEKLFF; DNA: TGTGCCAGCAGCCCCAGATTGGGGGCTAATGAAAAACTGTTTTTT
size: NA; J: TRBJ2-1; V: TRBV6-6; D: NA; CDR3: CASSYQREDYYNEQFF; DNA: TGTGCCAGCAGTTACCAGCGAGAGGATTACTACAATGAGCAGTTCTTC
size: once; J: TRBJ2-5; V: TRBV6-1; D: TRBD2; CDR3: CASGGRERGETQYF; DNA: TGTGCCAGCGGGGGGAGGGAGCGGGGAGAGACCCAGTACTTC
size: NA; J: TRBJ2-5; V: TRBV27; D: NA; CDR3: CASSLLEHQETQYF; DNA: TGTGCCAGCAGCCTTCTAGAGCACCAAGAGACCCAGTACTTC
size: NA; J: TRBJ2-4; V: TRBV27; D: TRBD1; CDR3: CASSSGTDKAKNIQYF; DNA: TGTGCCAGCAGTTCCGGGACAGACAAAGCCAAAAACATTCAGTACTTC
size: NA; J: TRBJ2-7; V: TRBV10-2; D: NA; CDR3: CATLGGESSYEQYF; DNA: TGCGCCACCCTAGGGGGGGAGAGCTCCTACGAGCAGTACTTC
size: NA; J: TRBJ2-7; V: TRBV2; D: NA; CDR3: CAKQSVAGTKIPYEQYF; DNA: TGTGCCAAACAATCGGTCGCGGGGACAAAGATACCCTACGAGCAGTACTTC
size: NA; J: TRBJ2-2; V: TRBV25-1; D: TRBD1; CDR3: CASRPGTGAGELFF; DNA: TGTGCCAGCCGACCCGGGACAGGGGCCGGGGAGCTGTTTTTT
size: NA; J: TRBJ2-6; V: TRBV19; D: NA; CDR3: CASMGMAGANVLTF; DNA: TGTGCCAGTATGGGGATGGCTGGGGCCAACGTCCTGACTTTC
size: once; J: TRBJ2-7; V: TRBV5-1; D: TRBD2; CDR3: CASSFTSGRTYEQYF; DNA: TGCGCCAGCAGCTTTACTAGCGGGAGAACCTACGAGCAGTACTTC
size: NA; J: TRBJ2-5; V: TRBV7-9; D: TRBD1; CDR3: CASSSRQGIKETQYF; DNA: TGTGCCAGCAGCTCAAGACAGGGGATAAAAGAGACCCAGTACTTC
size: NA; J: TRBJ2-5; V: TRBV9; D: NA; CDR3: CASSVSGETQYF; DNA: TGTGCCAGCAGCGTTTCGGGGGAGACCCAGTACTTC
size: NA; J: TRBJ2-2; V: TRBV11-2; D: NA; CDR3: CASSLSANTGELFF; DNA: TGTGCCAGCAGCTTATCCGCGAACACCGGGGAGCTGTTTTTT
size: NA; J: TRBJ2-5; V: TRBV9; D: TRBD2; CDR3: CASSTRLAAQETQYF; DNA: TGTGCCAGCAGCACACGACTAGCGGCACAAGAGACCCAGTACTTC
size: NA; J: TRBJ2-1; V: TRBV7-2; D: TRBD2; CDR3: CASSTGTSEEFF; DNA: TGTGCCAGCAGCACCGGGACTAGCGAGGAGTTCTTC
size: once; J: TRBJ1-2; V: TRBV7-8; D: NA; CDR3: CASTFRRGTYGYTF; DNA: TGTGCCAGCACCTTCCGGAGAGGGACCTATGGCTACACCTTC
size: NA; J: TRBJ2-6; V: TRBV4-3; D: NA; CDR3: CASSQDPLQGTLLSGANVLTF; DNA: TGCGCCAGCAGCCAAGATCCCCTTCAGGGGACCCTCCTCTCTGGGGCCAACGTCCTGACTTTC
size: NA; J: TRBJ2-3; V: TRBV12-2; D: NA; CDR3: CASRLASGRGTDTQYF; DNA: TGTGCAAGTCGCTTAGCGTCGGGACGGGGCACAGATACGCAGTATTTT